This is a list of T cell receptor beta chains from one sample in a study of identical twins. TCRdb re-analysed the 5' RACE reads in MiXCR, keeping a single row per CDR3 protein. The table shows some 1,700,000 distinct CDR3 sequences, with around a third occurring only once. The sample taken for sequencing was cord blood. The receptors here all came from a newborn girl in good health. CDR3s include the opening cysteine and the closing phenylalanine or tryptophan. Each record gives: V gene, J gene, D gene, clone size, CDR3 protein, CDR3 DNA. D genes are given only for firm matches. Clone size is given for some rows only: seen once, a few or many times, or a class if the clone is expanded.

>TRBV27|TRBJ1-2|-|-
CASSLSSMYGSTF
TGTGCCAGCAGTTTAAGCAGTATGTATGGCTCCACCTTC
>TRBV5-1|TRBJ2-1|-|-
CASSTYTGEQFF
TGCGCCAGCAGCACCTATACGGGTGAGCAGTTCTTC
>TRBV6-2/TRBV6-3|TRBJ2-1|-|few
CASSTRLTLNEQFF
TGTGCCAGCAGTACGCGACTAACCCTCAATGAGCAGTTCTTC
>TRBV27|TRBJ2-7|-|-
CASSLGDSLEQYF
TGTGCCAGCAGTTTAGGGGACTCTCTTGAGCAGTACTTC
>TRBV18|TRBJ1-1|TRBD1|-
CASSPLGQGKSYTEAFF
TGTGCCAGCTCCCCCTTGGGACAGGGGAAATCGTACACTGAAGCTTTCTTT
>TRBV11-2|TRBJ2-1|-|few
CASSFRDRGPDEQFF
TGTGCCAGCAGCTTCCGGGACCGTGGCCCCGATGAGCAGTTCTTC
>TRBV15|TRBJ1-2|-|-
CATSRDPHPGRGAGYTF
TGTGCCACCAGCAGAGACCCCCATCCGGGACGGGGGGCTGGCTACACCTTC
>TRBV5-1|TRBJ2-3|-|-
CASSLEMYTDTQYF
TGCGCCAGCAGCTTGGAGATGTACACAGATACGCAGTATTTT
>TRBV20-1|TRBJ2-3|-|-
CSARDLKGIDTQYF
TGCAGTGCTAGAGATCTGAAGGGGATAGACACGCAGTATTTT
>TRBV5-1|TRBJ2-3|-|-
CASNIRFGGAGDTQYF
-
>TRBV12-3/TRBV12-4|TRBJ2-3|TRBD1|-
CACSLGTATDTQYF
TGTGCCTGCAGTTTGGGGACAGCCACAGATACGCAGTATTTT
>TRBV12-3/TRBV12-4|TRBJ1-2|TRBD1|few
CASSPPWTGVGYTF
TGTGCCAGCAGTCCCCCATGGACAGGGGTCGGCTACACCTTC
>TRBV7-2|TRBJ2-1|TRBD2|few
CASSLFLSWTSGYYNEQFF
TGTGCCAGCAGCTTATTTCTATCGTGGACTAGCGGGTACTACAATGAGCAGTTCTTC
>TRBV6-1|TRBJ2-5|TRBD2|-
CASSRTSGPETQYF
TGTGCCAGCAGTAGGACTAGCGGTCCCGAGACCCAGTACTTC
>TRBV20-1|TRBJ1-5|TRBD1|few
CSAPVGQGYSNQPQHF
TGCAGTGCACCAGTCGGACAGGGGTATAGCAATCAGCCCCAGCATTTT
>TRBV7-9|TRBJ2-6|TRBD1|-
CASSFGTGSGANVLTF
TGTGCCAGCAGCTTCGGGACAGGGTCTGGGGCCAACGTCCTGACTTTC
>TRBV24-1|TRBJ2-7|TRBD2|-
CATSDPSSGRGEQYF
TGTGCCACCAGTGATCCGTCTAGCGGGAGGGGTGAGCAGTACTTC
>TRBV5-1|TRBJ2-7|-|-
CASSSAPQAYEQYF
TGCGCCAGCAGCTCGGCCCCACAGGCCTACGAGCAGTACTTC